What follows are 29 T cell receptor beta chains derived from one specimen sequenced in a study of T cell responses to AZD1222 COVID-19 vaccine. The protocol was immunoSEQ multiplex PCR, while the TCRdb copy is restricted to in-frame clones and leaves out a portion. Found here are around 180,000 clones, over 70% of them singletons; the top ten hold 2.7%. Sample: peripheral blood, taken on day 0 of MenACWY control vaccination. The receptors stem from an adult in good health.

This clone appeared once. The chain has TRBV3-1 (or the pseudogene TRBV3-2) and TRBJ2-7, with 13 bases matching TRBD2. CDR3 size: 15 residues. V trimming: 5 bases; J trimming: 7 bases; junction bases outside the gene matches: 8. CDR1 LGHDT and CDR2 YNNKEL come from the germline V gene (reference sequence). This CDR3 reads CASSDGLAGVEEQYF. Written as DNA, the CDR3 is TGTGCCAGCAGCGACGGACTAGCGGGAGTTGAAGAGCAGTACTTC.

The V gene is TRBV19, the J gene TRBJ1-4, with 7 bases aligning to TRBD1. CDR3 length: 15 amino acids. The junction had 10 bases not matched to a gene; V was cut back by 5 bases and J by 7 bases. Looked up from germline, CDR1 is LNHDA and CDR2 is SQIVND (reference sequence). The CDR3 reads CASSSLSGGSEKLFF. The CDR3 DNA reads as TGTGCCAGTAGTTCCCTTTCAGGGGGAAGTGAAAAACTGTTTTTT.

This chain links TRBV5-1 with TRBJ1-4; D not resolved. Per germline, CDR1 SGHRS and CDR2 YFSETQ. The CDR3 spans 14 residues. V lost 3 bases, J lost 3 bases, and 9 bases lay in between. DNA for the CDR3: TGCGCCAGCAGCTCCGGACGGTCTAATGAAAAACTGTTTTTT. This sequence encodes CASSSGRSNEKLFF.

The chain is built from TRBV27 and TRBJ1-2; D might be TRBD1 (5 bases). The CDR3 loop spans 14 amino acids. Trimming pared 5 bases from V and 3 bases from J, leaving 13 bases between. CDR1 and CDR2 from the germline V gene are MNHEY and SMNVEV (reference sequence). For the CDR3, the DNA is TGTGCCAGCAGTCGTACAGGAAATCACTATGGCTACACCTTC. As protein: CASSRTGNHYGYTF.

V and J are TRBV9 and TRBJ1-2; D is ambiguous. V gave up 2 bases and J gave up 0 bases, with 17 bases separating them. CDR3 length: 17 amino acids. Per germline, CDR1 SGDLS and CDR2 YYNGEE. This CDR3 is CASSVSGGGLANYGYTF. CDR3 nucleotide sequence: TGTGCCAGCAGCGTTAGTGGCGGCGGCCTAGCTAACTATGGCTACACCTTC.

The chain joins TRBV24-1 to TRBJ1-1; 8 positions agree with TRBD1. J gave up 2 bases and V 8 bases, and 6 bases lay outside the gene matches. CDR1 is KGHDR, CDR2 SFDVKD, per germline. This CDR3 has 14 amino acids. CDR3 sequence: CATKRDRSNTEAFF. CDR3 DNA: TGTGCCACCAAAAGGGACAGGAGTAACACTGAAGCTTTCTTT.

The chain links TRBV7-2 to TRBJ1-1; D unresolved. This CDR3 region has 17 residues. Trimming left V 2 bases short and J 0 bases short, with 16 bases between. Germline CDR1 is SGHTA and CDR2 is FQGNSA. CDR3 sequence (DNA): TGTGCCAGCAGCTTAAATTGGGCCGTCTCTATGAACACTGAAGCTTTCTTT. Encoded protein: CASSLNWAVSMNTEAFF.

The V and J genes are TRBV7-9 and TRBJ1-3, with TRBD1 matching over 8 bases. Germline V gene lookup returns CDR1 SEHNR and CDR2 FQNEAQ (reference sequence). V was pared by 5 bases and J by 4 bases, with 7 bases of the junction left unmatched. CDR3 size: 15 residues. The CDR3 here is CASSPTGDRGNTIYF. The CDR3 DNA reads TGTGCCAGCAGCCCCACAGGGGACAGGGGAAACACCATATATTTT. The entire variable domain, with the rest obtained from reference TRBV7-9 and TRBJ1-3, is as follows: DTGVSQNPRHKITKRGQNVTFRCDPISEHNRLYWYRQTLGQGPEFLTYFQNEAQLEKSRLLSDRFSAERPKGSFSTLEIQRTEQGDSAMYLCASSPTGDRGNTIYFGEGSWLTVV.

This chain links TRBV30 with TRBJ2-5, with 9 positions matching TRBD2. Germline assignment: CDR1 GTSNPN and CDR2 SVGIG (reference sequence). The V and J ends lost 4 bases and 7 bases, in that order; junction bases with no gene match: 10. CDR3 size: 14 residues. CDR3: CAWIKAGGRGTQYF. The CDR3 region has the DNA TGTGCCTGGATTAAAGCGGGGGGCCGAGGGACCCAGTACTTC.

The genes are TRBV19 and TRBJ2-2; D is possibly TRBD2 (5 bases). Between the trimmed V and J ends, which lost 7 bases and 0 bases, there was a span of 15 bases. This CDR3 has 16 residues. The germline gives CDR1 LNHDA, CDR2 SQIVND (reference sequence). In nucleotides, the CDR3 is TGTGCCAGTACCAAGCGAAGCGGATCGAACACCGGGGAGCTGTTTTTT. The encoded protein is CASTKRSGSNTGELFF.

CDR3 sequence reads: CAWGTGTSDYEQYF. CDR3 DNA: TGTGCCTGGGGCACCGGGACTAGCGACTACGAGCAGTACTTC. The chain uses TRBV30 and TRBJ2-7; 10 nucleotides line up with TRBD2. The germline gives CDR1 GTSNPN, CDR2 SVGIG (reference sequence). CDR3 length: 14 residues. J gave up 3 bases and V 5 bases, and 7 bases lay outside the gene matches.

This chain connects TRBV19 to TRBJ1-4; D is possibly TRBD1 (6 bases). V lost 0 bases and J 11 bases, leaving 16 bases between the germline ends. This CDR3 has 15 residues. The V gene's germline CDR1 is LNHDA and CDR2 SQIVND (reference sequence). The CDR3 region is CASSIEPGQAKKLFF. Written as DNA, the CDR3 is TGTGCCAGTAGTATAGAGCCGGGACAAGCAAAGAAACTGTTTTTT.

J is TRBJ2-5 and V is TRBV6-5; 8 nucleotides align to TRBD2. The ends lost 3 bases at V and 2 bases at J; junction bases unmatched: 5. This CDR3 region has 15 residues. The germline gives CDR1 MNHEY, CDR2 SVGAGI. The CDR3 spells CASSYFSGTQETQYF. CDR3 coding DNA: TGTGCCAGCAGTTATTTTAGCGGGACGCAAGAGACCCAGTACTTC.

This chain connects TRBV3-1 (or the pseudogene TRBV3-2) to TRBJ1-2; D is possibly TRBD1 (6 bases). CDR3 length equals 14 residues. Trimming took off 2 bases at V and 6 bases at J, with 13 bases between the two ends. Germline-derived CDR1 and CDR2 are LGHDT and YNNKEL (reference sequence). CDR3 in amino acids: CASSQTRRGNGYTF. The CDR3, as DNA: TGTGCCAGCAGCCAAACCAGGAGGGGGAATGGCTACACCTTC.

The CDR3 bases are TGTGCCAGCAGCGCGGGGCGGGGGGACTTCTACAATGAGCAGTTCTTC. Its protein is CASSAGRGDFYNEQFF. The V call is TRBV7-2, the J call TRBJ2-1; 8 nucleotides align to TRBD2. J was trimmed by 3 bases and V by 5 bases; bases with no gene match: 9. CDR3 length equals 16 residues. Per germline, CDR1 SGHTA and CDR2 FQGNSA.

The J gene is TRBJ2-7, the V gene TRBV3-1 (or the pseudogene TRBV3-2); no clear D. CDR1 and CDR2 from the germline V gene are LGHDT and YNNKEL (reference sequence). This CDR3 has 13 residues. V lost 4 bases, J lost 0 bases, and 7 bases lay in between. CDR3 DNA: TGTGCCAGCAGCCGCCAGATCTCCTACGAGCAGTACTTC. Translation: CASSRQISYEQYF.

The chain's CDR3 is CASSGRDYGYTF. The CDR3 bases are TGTGCCAGCTCCGGTCGGGACTATGGCTACACCTTC. V usage is TRBV28 and J usage is TRBJ1-2; no definite D call. V was cut by 8 bases and J by 3 bases, with 10 bases left in between. The CDR3 loop spans 12 amino acids. The V gene's germline CDR1 is MDHEN and CDR2 SYDVKM.

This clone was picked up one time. CDR3 residues: CASSLSMPEAFF. DNA for the CDR3: TGTGCCAGCAGTTTATCGATGCCTGAAGCTTTCTTT. The chain joins TRBV28 to TRBJ1-1, with no clear D. Germline CDR1 is MDHEN and CDR2 is SYDVKM. The CDR3 has 12 amino acids. Between the trimmed V and J ends, which lost 1 base and 6 bases, there was a span of 6 bases.

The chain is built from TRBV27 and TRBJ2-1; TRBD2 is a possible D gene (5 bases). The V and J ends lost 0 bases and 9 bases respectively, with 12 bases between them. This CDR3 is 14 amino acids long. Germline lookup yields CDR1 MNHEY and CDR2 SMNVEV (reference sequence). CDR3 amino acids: CASSLSASSVEQFF. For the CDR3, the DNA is TGTGCCAGCAGTTTATCGGCTAGCTCTGTTGAGCAGTTCTTC.

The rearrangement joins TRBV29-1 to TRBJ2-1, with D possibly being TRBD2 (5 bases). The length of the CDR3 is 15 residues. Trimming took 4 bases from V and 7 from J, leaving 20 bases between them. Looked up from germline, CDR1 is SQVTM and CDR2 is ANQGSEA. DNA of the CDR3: TGCAGCGTTGTCGAGCGCGGCGGCGGGTCGAATGAGCAGTTCTTC. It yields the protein CSVVERGGGSNEQFF.

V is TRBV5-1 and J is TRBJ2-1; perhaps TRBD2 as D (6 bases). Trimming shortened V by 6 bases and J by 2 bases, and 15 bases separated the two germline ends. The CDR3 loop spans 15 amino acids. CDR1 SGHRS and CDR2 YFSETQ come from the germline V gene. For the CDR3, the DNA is TGCGCCAGCACTCCGATGGGGGAGGCCTACAATGAGCAGTTCTTC. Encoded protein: CASTPMGEAYNEQFF.

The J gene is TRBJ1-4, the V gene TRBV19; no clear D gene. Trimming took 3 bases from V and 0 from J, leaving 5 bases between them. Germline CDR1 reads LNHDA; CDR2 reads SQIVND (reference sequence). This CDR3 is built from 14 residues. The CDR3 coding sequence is TGTGCCAGTAGTATGGGTGCAACTAATGAAAAACTGTTTTTT. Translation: CASSMGATNEKLFF. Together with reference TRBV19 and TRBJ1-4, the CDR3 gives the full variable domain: DGGITQSPKYLFRKEGQNVTLSCEQNLNHDAMYWYRQDPGQGLRLIYYSQIVNDFQKGDIAEGYSVSREKKESFPLTVTSAQKNPTAFYLCASSMGATNEKLFFGSGTQLSVL.

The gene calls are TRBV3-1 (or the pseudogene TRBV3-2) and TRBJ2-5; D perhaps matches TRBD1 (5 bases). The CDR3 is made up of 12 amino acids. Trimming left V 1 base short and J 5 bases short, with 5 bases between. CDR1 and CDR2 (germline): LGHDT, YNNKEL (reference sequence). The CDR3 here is CASSQGGETQYF. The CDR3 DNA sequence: TGTGCCAGCAGCCAAGGGGGCGAGACCCAGTACTTC.

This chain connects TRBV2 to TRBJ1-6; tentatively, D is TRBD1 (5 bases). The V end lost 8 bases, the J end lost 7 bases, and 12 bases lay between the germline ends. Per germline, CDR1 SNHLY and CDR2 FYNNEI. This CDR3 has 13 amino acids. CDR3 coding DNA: TGTGCCAGCGGGGGGACGGAGAATTCACCCCTCCACTTT. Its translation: CASGGTENSPLHF. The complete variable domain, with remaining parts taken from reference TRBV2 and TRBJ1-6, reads EPEVTQTPSHQVTQMGQEVILRCVPISNHLYFYWYRQILGQKVEFLVSFYNNEISEKSEIFDDQFSVERPDGSNFTLKIRSTKLEDSAMYFCASGGTENSPLHFGNGTRLTVT.

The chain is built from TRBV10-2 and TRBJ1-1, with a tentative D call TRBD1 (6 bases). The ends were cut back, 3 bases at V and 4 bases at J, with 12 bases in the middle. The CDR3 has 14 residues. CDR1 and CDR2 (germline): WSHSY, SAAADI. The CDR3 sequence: CASSETGKGTEAFF. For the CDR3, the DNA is TGCGCCAGCAGTGAAACAGGGAAGGGCACTGAAGCTTTCTTT.

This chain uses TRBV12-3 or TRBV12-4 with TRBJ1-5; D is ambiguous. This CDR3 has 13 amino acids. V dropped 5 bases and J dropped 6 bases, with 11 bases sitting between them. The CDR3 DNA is TGTGCCAGCAGTCCACAACGTTCTCAGCCCCAGCATTTT. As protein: CASSPQRSQPQHF.

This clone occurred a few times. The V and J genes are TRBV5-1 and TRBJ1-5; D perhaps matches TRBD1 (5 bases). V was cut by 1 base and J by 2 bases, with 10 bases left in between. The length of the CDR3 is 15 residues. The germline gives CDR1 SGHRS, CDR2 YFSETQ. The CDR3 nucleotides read TGCGCCAGCAGCTTGACTACAGGAGGCAATCAGCCCCAGCATTTT. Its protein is CASSLTTGGNQPQHF.

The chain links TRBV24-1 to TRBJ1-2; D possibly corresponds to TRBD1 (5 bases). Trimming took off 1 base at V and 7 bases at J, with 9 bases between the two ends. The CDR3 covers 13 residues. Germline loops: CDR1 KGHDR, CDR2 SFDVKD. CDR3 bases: TGTGCCACCAGTGATTTTTCAGGGAGTGGCTACACCTTC. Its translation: CATSDFSGSGYTF.

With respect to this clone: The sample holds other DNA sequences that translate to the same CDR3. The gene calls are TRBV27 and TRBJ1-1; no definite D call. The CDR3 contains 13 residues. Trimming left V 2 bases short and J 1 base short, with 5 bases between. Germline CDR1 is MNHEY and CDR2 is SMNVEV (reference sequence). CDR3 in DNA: TGTGCCAGCAGTTTAACCAAGAACACTGAAGCTTTCTTT. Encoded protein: CASSLTKNTEAFF.